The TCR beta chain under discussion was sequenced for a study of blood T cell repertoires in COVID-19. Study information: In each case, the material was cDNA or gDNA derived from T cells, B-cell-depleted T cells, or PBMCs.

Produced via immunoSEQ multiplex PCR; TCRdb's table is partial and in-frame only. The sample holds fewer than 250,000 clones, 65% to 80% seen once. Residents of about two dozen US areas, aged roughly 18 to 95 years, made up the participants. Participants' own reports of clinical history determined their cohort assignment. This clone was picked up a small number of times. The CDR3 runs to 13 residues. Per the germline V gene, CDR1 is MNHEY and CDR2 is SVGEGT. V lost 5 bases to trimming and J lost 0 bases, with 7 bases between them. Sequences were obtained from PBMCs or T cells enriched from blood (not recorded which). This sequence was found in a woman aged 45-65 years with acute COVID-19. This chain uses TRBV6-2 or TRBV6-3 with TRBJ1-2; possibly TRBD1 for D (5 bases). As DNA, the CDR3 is TGTGCCAGCAGTCCGGGGGCTAACTATGGCTACACCTTC. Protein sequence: CASSPGANYGYTF.